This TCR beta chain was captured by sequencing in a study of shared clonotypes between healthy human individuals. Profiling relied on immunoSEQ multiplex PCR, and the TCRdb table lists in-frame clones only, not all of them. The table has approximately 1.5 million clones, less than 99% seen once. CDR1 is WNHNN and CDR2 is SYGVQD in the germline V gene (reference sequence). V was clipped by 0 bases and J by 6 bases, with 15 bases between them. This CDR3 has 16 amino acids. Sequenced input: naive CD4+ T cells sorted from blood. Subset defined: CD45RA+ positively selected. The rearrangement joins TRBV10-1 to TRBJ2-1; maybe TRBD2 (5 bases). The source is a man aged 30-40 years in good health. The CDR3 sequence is CASSESKTVGGNEQFF. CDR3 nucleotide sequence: TGCGCCAGCAGTGAGTCCAAGACGGTCGGAGGCAATGAGCAGTTCTTC.